This record concerns one TCR beta chain sequence. The data were obtained in a study of blood T cell repertoires in COVID-19. The wider study: Samples representing acute and convalescent COVID-19 were sourced from the United States, Italy and Spain. From T cells, B-cell-depleted T cells, or PBMCs came the material, which was cDNA or gDNA.

After removal of 6 bases from V and 7 bases from J, the junction contained 10 bases not matched to a gene. The CDR3 has 14 residues. Germline V gene data show CDR1 as MNHEY and CDR2 as SMNVEV (reference sequence). In the study's own analysis: Reference gene primers were amplified, and this amplification served to estimate nucleated cell counts. Libraries were prepared by immunoSEQ multiplex PCR; TCRdb keeps only in-frame clonotypes and omits some of them. V and J calls plus clone size are reproduced from that table; the DNA served to infer D and trimming. The sample has about 160,000 clones, almost 85% seen once.

The TCR originated in a woman of 80 years or more with acute or convalescent COVID-19. This sequence joins TRBV27 and TRBJ1-2, with 8 bases that match TRBD1. The sequenced material came from peripheral blood. The CDR3 region is CASRTDRARGGYTF. In DNA form, the CDR3 reads TGTGCCAGCAGAACGGACAGGGCTAGGGGTGGCTACACCTTC.